This T cell receptor (beta chain) was captured by sequencing in a study of T cells in Graves' hyperthyroidism and ophthalmopathy. Turning to the study itself: Staff took peripheral blood when the initial diagnosis was made, before any treatment began.

It was RNA transcripts that yielded the amplified TCR beta CDR3 regions. The HTBI primer set was used in a first-round RT-PCR of the TCR CDR3. Each CDR3 protein is one row after TCRdb ran MiXCR on the multiplex PCR reads. This repertoire shows 800,000 or so distinct CDR3 sequences, more than 30% found once; its top ten account for 8% to 9%. The CDR3 runs to 13 residues. Trimming took 8 bases from V and 5 from J, leaving 15 bases between them. Germline V gene sequence: CDR1 MNHNY, CDR2 SVGAGI (reference sequence). Stable Graves' hyperthyroidism denoted no ophthalmopathy progression over 18 months. The table lists this clonotype with a few counts.

This receptor was obtained from a man aged 18 to 30 with Graves' hyperthyroidism. The sample was blood. V gene TRBV6-6 combines with J gene TRBJ2-5; weak D call: TRBD2 (6 bases). CDR3 residues: CASLSGTSETQYF. As DNA, the CDR3 is TGTGCCAGCCTCTCAGGGACTTCGGAGACCCAGTACTTC.